This T cell receptor beta chain was recorded in a study of shared clonotypes between healthy human individuals. Clones were sequenced by immunoSEQ multiplex PCR, and TCRdb holds only the in-frame ones, with some missing. The data hold about 2.4 million clones, with 93% observed a single time. Details on this clone: In the same sample, other DNA sequences code for this CDR3.

Material: naive CD4+ T cells from PBMCs. Subset defined: CD45RA+ positively selected. This TCR was sampled from a young man in good health. Some clones in this sample may be carry-over from other donors' samples.

The CDR3 DNA is TGTGCCAGCAGTCCAGGGGGCTTGAATGAAAAACTGTTTTTT. Its translation is CASSPGGLNEKLFF. The rearrangement joins TRBV28 to TRBJ1-4, with TRBD1 matching 8 bases. V trimming: 5 bases; J trimming: 5 bases; junction bases outside the gene matches: 4. Germline V lookup: CDR1 MDHEN, CDR2 SYDVKM. This CDR3 comprises 14 residues.